Shown below are 11 T cell receptor beta chains from a single sample sequenced in a study of cytomegalovirus exposure and HLA in healthy donors. Profiling relied on immunoSEQ multiplex PCR, and the TCRdb table lists in-frame clones only, not all of them. The repertoire has more than 250,000 clones, 86% of them found once; the top ten carry about 0.8%. The sample taken for sequencing was PBMCs. The receptors stem from a woman aged 18-29 years in good health and CMV-seronegative.

The genes are TRBV7-3 and TRBJ2-1, with 7 bases matching TRBD2. The CDR3 is 14 residues long. The ends lost 1 base at V and 5 bases at J; junction bases unmatched: 2. Germline values: CDR1 SGHTA, CDR2 FQGTGA. For the CDR3, the DNA is TGTGCCAGCAGCTTAAGCGGGAGTAACAATGAGCAGTTCTTC. Translated, it gives CASSLSGSNNEQFF. Full variable domain (remainder filled in from reference TRBV7-3 and TRBJ2-1): GAGVSQTPSNKVTEKGKYVELRCDPISGHTALYWYRQSLGQGPEFLIYFQGTGAADDSGLPNDRFFAVRPEGSVSTLKIQRTERGDSAVYLCASSLSGSNNEQFFGPGTRLTVL.

This chain joins TRBV2 and TRBJ1-4, with 8 bases matching TRBD1. This CDR3 has 15 amino acids. Germline trimming cut 7 bases from V and 10 bases from J; bases unmatched to any gene: 14. Per germline, CDR1 SNHLY and CDR2 FYNNEI. Here the CDR3 DNA reads TGTGCCAGCACGTCCGGACAGGGCAACCCATCAAAACTGTTTTTT. This encodes CASTSGQGNPSKLFF. Using reference TRBV2 and TRBJ1-4 for the parts outside the CDR3, the full variable domain is EPEVTQTPSHQVTQMGQEVILRCVPISNHLYFYWYRQILGQKVEFLVSFYNNEISEKSEIFDDQFSVERPDGSNFTLKIRSTKLEDSAMYFCASTSGQGNPSKLFFGSGTQLSVL.

The rearrangement links TRBV7-9 to TRBJ2-7, with TRBD1 matching 9 bases. This CDR3 has 18 amino acids. With 2 bases clipped from V and 5 bases from J, the junction kept 16 bases outside the gene matches. The germline CDR1 and CDR2 sequences are SEHNR and FQNEAQ (reference sequence). The CDR3 sequence is CASSLTGDTRQGGHEQYF. The CDR3 coding sequence is TGTGCCAGCAGCTTAACCGGGGACACCAGACAGGGGGGCCACGAGCAGTACTTC.

V is TRBV29-1 and J is TRBJ2-7, with TRBD2 matching 10 bases. After removal of 7 bases from V and 8 bases from J, the junction contained 20 bases not matched to a gene. CDR1 and CDR2 from the germline V gene are SQVTM and ANQGSEA. The CDR3 runs 16 residues. CDR3 DNA sequence: TGCAGCGCGGGTCCTAGCGGGAGCATTTCTCTTGATCAGCAGTACTTC. It yields the protein CSAGPSGSISLDQQYF.

V usage is TRBV6-1 and J usage is TRBJ2-4, with 10 bases that match TRBD2. Trimming cost V 3 bases and J 3 bases; bases outside gene matches: 14. In germline, CDR1 is MNHNS, CDR2 SASEGT. This CDR3 spans 19 amino acids. The CDR3 loop is CASSELGLAPGLDKNIQYF. The DNA of the CDR3 is TGTGCCAGCAGTGAGTTGGGACTAGCGCCCGGCCTAGACAAAAACATTCAGTACTTC.

This chain joins TRBV19 and TRBJ2-5, with 8 bases fitting TRBD1. Germline assignment: CDR1 LNHDA and CDR2 SQIVND (reference sequence). The V and J ends lost 6 bases and 5 bases, in that order; junction bases with no gene match: 11. This CDR3 is built from 15 residues. CDR3 nucleotides: TGTGCCAGTAGCCTCCCCCCGGGACAGGCGGAGACCCAGTACTTC. As protein: CASSLPPGQAETQYF.

V gene TRBV4-2 combines with J gene TRBJ1-1; D is unresolved. The CDR3 is 12 amino acids. CDR1 and CDR2 (germline): LGHNA, YNFKEQ. V was pared by 5 bases and J by 1 base, with 5 bases between. The chain's CDR3 is CASSFGNTEAFF. CDR3 nucleotide sequence: TGTGCCAGCAGCTTCGGGAACACTGAAGCTTTCTTT.

The J gene is TRBJ2-5, the V gene TRBV13; D unresolved. This CDR3 region has 16 residues. V shed 2 bases and J shed 1 base, with 14 bases lying between them. Germline loops: CDR1 PRHDT, CDR2 FYEKMQ (reference sequence). The DNA of the CDR3 is TGTGCCAGCAGCTTATCGCAACGAGCGAGCCAAGAGACCCAGTACTTC. Translation: CASSLSQRASQETQYF.

The chain carries TRBV6-1 and TRBJ2-5, with D perhaps TRBD2 (6 bases). The CDR3 spans 15 residues. Trimming left V 3 bases short and J 5 bases short, with 16 bases between. Germline values: CDR1 MNHNS, CDR2 SASEGT. For the CDR3, the DNA is TGTGCCAGCAGTGACCCTCAGTCAGGAGGGGAGACCCAGTACTTC. Translation gives CASSDPQSGGETQYF.

The chain is built from TRBV27 and TRBJ1-4; D is uncertain. Trimming took 5 bases from V and 3 from J, leaving 13 bases between them. This CDR3 has 15 amino acids. Germline values: CDR1 MNHEY, CDR2 SMNVEV (reference sequence). CDR3 bases: TGTGCCAGCAGTGGCTATTCCCGGGCTAATGAAAAACTGTTTTTT. As protein: CASSGYSRANEKLFF.

This clone was seen only once. The chain employs TRBV7-8 and TRBJ2-7; D gene unclear. The germline V gene encodes CDR1 SGHVS and CDR2 FQNEAQ. This CDR3 spans 13 amino acids. Trimming cost V 5 bases and J 0 bases, with 8 bases left between them. The CDR3 DNA follows: TGTGCCAGCAGCCCTCTCTCCTCCTACGAGCAGTACTTC. It yields the protein CASSPLSSYEQYF.